The source of this TCR beta chain is a study of cytomegalovirus exposure and HLA in healthy donors. V lost 0 bases and J 0 bases, leaving 6 bases between the germline ends. From germline, CDR1 is SGHVS and CDR2 FQNEAQ. This CDR3 has 15 amino acids. The PCR had 60 Vbeta and 13 Jbeta primers. Sequencing used immunoSEQ multiplex PCR; TCRdb keeps in-frame clones, though not all of them. The repertoire includes 150,000 to 200,000 clones, approximately 80% of them detected once, and 2.1% sits in the top ten. The chain links TRBV7-8 to TRBJ1-5; D is ambiguous. The sequence was obtained from a woman aged 18-29 years in good health and CMV-seropositive. The sequenced sample was PBMCs. The CDR3: CASSLAGNSNQPQHF. The CDR3 DNA reads TGTGCCAGCAGCTTAGCCGGTAATAGCAATCAGCCCCAGCATTTT.